This T cell receptor beta chain was identified in a study of T cell responses to AZD1222 COVID-19 vaccine. Here immunoSEQ multiplex PCR was the method, and the copy in TCRdb shows in-frame clones only, minus some. In the table there are about 150,000 clones, around 94% of which are singletons. Findings and caveats of the study: Clonal diversity may have been underestimated, and the donors were mostly white British, with more females than males. It was only after the peak T cell response that any repertoires were sampled. Variant regions that are unmutated are reportedly the target of nearly half of spike-specific TCRs.

There are 15 residues in the CDR3. The V gene's germline CDR1 is KGHSH and CDR2 LQKENI. With 0 bases removed from V and 2 bases from J, the gap between germline ends came to 10 bases. To note about this clone: Antigen specificity is unknown.

This sample comprised peripheral blood, obtained on day 0 of AZD1222 vaccination. The receptor was isolated from an adult in good health. The chain combines TRBV18 with TRBJ1-2; D gene unclear. This CDR3 reads CASSPPVFLNYGYTF. Written as DNA, the CDR3 is TGTGCCAGCTCACCACCGGTATTCTTGAACTATGGCTACACCTTC.